The text below deals with one T cell receptor (beta chain). This clone's antigen is unknown. The input lacks base qualities; no much larger clone sits a single base away. The data derive from a study of CD8+ T cells in alopecia areata (dated by TCRdb to 2017 to 2018). Background for the entire study: Treated patients were enrolled in an open-label pilot trial of oral tofacitinib, 5 to 10 mg twice daily, for moderate-to-severe alopecia areata. Tofacitinib was administered for 6 to 18 months, and 6 months of follow-up off drug were then conducted to assess delayed response and recurrence. Disease severity in treated patients was measured with the SALT score, which quantifies the percentage of affected scalp surface area. In both human patients and the C3H/HeJ mouse model, the study applied high-throughput TCRbeta sequencing to look at T cell clonal expansion in alopecia areata. In humans, TCRbeta sequencing was performed on scalp tissue and on sorted CD4+ and CD8+ peripheral blood T cells from healthy controls and from patients with patchy or totalis/universalis alopecia areata. Patients on tofacitinib were biopsied at baseline and after 4 and 24 weeks of treatment, and several of the patients also had a later scalp biopsy. Clonality in the scalp was compared among normal scalp (n=4), patchy alopecia areata scalp (n=8), and alopecia totalis/universalis scalp (n=8). RNA came from the PAXgene miRNA kit for fixed scalp, the miRNeasy kit for PBMCs, and the RNeasy kit for mouse skin. Amplification of TCRbeta CDR3 regions was done by immunoSEQ multiplex PCR using 35 Vbeta forward primers and 13 Jbeta reverse primers. What the study reported, not specific to this receptor: Scalp TCR repertoire analysis is complicated because resident alphabeta T cells in normal human skin are also sequenced, whereas mouse skin is dominated by gammadelta T cells. Higher clonality and more expanded CD8+ clones were observed in lesional scalp than in normal scalp, particularly in alopecia totalis/universalis, a finding suggestive of antigenic drive. Tofacitinib significantly decreased scalp clonality and the number of expanded CD8+ clones among the top 100 scalp clones. The treated cohort was small, with a single nonresponder, so links between baseline CD8+ expansion and response need larger studies. Shared TCR sequences between patients were less evident than in mice, which may be partly attributable to HLA diversity in the patient population. Many expanded lesional clones were found to persist in scalp and blood during tofacitinib treatment, and relapse after treatment cessation may be partly explained by this persistence.

At the junction V is shortened by 2 bases and J by 5 bases, with 10 bases in between. CDR1 is given as MNHEY and CDR2 as SMNVEV, both from the germline V gene (reference sequence). The CDR3 runs 13 residues from the cysteine to the phenylalanine. Solely the CDR3 DNA is kept, with 39 bases framed from the first base. Libraries were constructed by the immunoSEQ multiplex PCR assay. RNA was extracted from all samples and reverse transcribed into cDNA, which served as template for TCR sequencing. First-strand cDNA was synthesized with SuperScript III using a 2:1 mix of oligo-dT and random hexamers. A synthetic immune receptor repertoire was used to assess amplification bias, and residual bias was removed computationally. In the source study's methods: After raw reads were preprocessed to remove errors, the CDR3 was defined following IMGT conventions as running from the conserved cysteine to phenylalanine. Clonality was calculated as 1 minus Shannon entropy normalized by log2 of the number of productive unique TCRs. Whether scalp clones were CD4 or CD8 was inferred by matching scalp TCRbeta sequences against CD4 and CD8 repertoires sorted from blood. In its TCRdb copy, this immuneACCESS table keeps in-frame sequences only and misses some clones. Where compared with another copy, unresolved V genes explain less than half of these, and the others have no known cause. V, J and clone size are those of that table, while D and trimming were read from the DNA. The sample yields roughly 220,000 clones; under 40% were counted once. Of the sample, just under 0.5% falls within the top ten clones.

The sample's treatment or condition, from its label and the paper: oral pan-JAK inhibitor, 5-10 mg twice daily. Lesional scalp punch biopsies and peripheral blood were obtained from alopecia areata patients. PBMCs were separated by density centrifugation and stained for CD3, CD4 and CD8, after which CD4+ and CD8+ T cells were sorted on a FACSAria. The chain is assembled from TRBV27 and TRBJ2-7, with no confidently assigned D gene. The sequence derives from a human donor with alopecia areata. The sample here was CD4+ T cells sorted from blood, taken at week 34, from a patient treated with tofacitinib. The bases read TGTGCCAGCAGTTTAGTAGGCCTGGACGAGCAGTACTTC. This is translated as CASSLVGLDEQYF.